Listed below are T cell receptor beta chains from one sample, sequenced in a study of blood T cell repertoires in COVID-19. Some clones are missing from TCRdb's copy, which holds only in-frame ones; the method was immunoSEQ multiplex PCR. The sample carries roughly 150,000 clones, approximately 87% recorded once. The sample consisted of peripheral blood. The receptors were sampled from a woman in her seventies with COVID-19, enrolled during active disease. CDR3s include the opening cysteine and the closing phenylalanine or tryptophan. The order of the fields is D gene, V gene, J gene, CDR3 DNA, CDR3 protein. The D gene is left open where the match is weak.

>TRBD2|TRBV19|TRBJ2-3
TGTGCCAGTAGTTCAGCGGGGGCCGGTACGCAGTATTTT
CASSSAGAGTQYF
>TRBD1|TRBV19|TRBJ1-4
TGTGCCAGTCGACAGGGAAGCGCTGAAAAACTGTTTTTT
CASRQGSAEKLFF
>-|TRBV7-3|TRBJ2-5
TGTGCCAGCAGCTTGCAACCCGCGGGGCAAGAGACCCAGTACTTC
CASSLQPAGQETQYF
>TRBD1|TRBV19|TRBJ1-1
TGTGCCAGTAGTATGAGGGGACAGGGGAACACTGAAGCTTTCTTT
CASSMRGQGNTEAFF
>TRBD1|TRBV6-5|TRBJ1-3
TGTGCCAGCAGTTACTCGGCCAGGGGGCCTGGAAACACCATATATTTT
CASSYSARGPGNTIYF
>-|TRBV6-2/TRBV6-3|TRBJ2-5
TGTGCCAACAGTTGGAGGGCACCCGCGGAAGAGACCCAGTACTTC
CANSWRAPAEETQYF
>TRBD2|TRBV28|TRBJ2-1
TGTGCCAGCAGGCCTACTAGCGGGGGGGGCGTAAATGAGCAGTTCTTC
CASRPTSGGGVNEQFF
>TRBD1|TRBV15|TRBJ2-6
TGTGCCACCAGCAGAGACAGGGGGTCTGGGGCCAACGTCCTGACTTTC
CATSRDRGSGANVLTF
>-|TRBV7-9|TRBJ2-7
TGTGCCAGCAGCTTAGTATTTTCGGGGAGCGAGCAGTACTTC
CASSLVFSGSEQYF
>-|TRBV5-1|TRBJ2-1
TGCGCCAGCAGCCCGATGGGGAGCTCCTACAATGAGCAGTTCTTC
CASSPMGSSYNEQFF
>TRBD1|TRBV5-1|TRBJ2-1
TGCGCCAGCAGCTTGGGACAGGGTCAAAACAATGAGCAGTTCTTC
CASSLGQGQNNEQFF
>TRBD2|TRBV27|TRBJ2-1
TGTGCCAGCAGCCCTTATCGCCCTACTAGCGGGGGGGCGAATGAGCAGTTCTTC
CASSPYRPTSGGANEQFF
>TRBD2|TRBV7-2|TRBJ2-1
TGTGCCAGCAGCTTCACTAGCGGGTACAATGAGCAGTTCTTC
CASSFTSGYNEQFF